This entry lists 3 T cell receptor beta chains sequenced from one sample in a study of cytomegalovirus exposure and HLA in healthy donors. A multiplex PCR was run with 60 Vbeta primers and 13 Jbeta primers. TCRdb's copy holds only in-frame clones and misses some; the assay was immunoSEQ multiplex PCR. The table for this sample gives 93,000 or so clones. Specimen: PBMCs. The receptors stem from a man aged 35-49 years in good health and CMV-seronegative.

This chain joins TRBV5-1 and TRBJ2-1, with TRBD2 matching 10 bases. V gave up 4 bases and J gave up 9 bases; unmatched junction bases: 7. Germline CDR1 SGHRS, CDR2 YFSETQ. The CDR3 runs 14 residues. Here the CDR3 reads CASSEASGSGEQFF. CDR3 coding DNA: TGCGCCAGCAGCGAGGCTAGCGGGAGCGGTGAGCAGTTCTTC. Drawing the rest from reference TRBV5-1 and TRBJ2-1, the complete variable domain is KAGVTQTPRYLIKTRGQQVTLSCSPISGHRSVSWYQQTPGQGLQFLFEYFSETQRNKGNFPGRFSGRQFSNSRSEMNVSTLELGDSALYLCASSEASGSGEQFFGPGTRLTVL.

This chain links TRBV10-2 with TRBJ2-1; 7 bases are shared with TRBD2. There are 15 residues in the CDR3. Trimming took 6 bases from V and 1 from J; bases not matched to a gene: 6. The germline gives CDR1 WSHSY, CDR2 SAAADI. The CDR3 here is CASSLTSSSYNEQFF. The CDR3 DNA sequence: TGCGCCAGCAGCCTGACTAGCTCATCCTACAATGAGCAGTTCTTC.

The genes are TRBV7-6 and TRBJ2-1, with 11 bases fitting TRBD2. The CDR3 is made up of 15 amino acids. Germline values: CDR1 SGHVS, CDR2 FNYEAQ. V shed 5 bases and J 9 bases; nucleotides not matched to a gene: 9. The CDR3 reads CASSPVAGGRVEQFF. CDR3 bases: TGTGCCAGCAGCCCTGTAGCGGGGGGGCGAGTTGAGCAGTTCTTC.